The 15 T cell receptor beta chains listed next were all sequenced from one sample in a study of cytomegalovirus exposure and HLA in healthy donors. PCR employed 60 Vbeta and 13 Jbeta primers. Here immunoSEQ multiplex PCR was the method, and the copy in TCRdb shows in-frame clones only, minus some. The repertoire includes around 110,000 clones, roughly four fifths of them detected once, and roughly 3.4% sits in the top ten. Sequencing was performed on PBMCs. The receptor source for this set is a man aged 60-69 years in good health and CMV-seronegative.

The genes are TRBV5-3 and TRBJ2-7; TRBD2 matches at 9 bases. TRBV5-3 has ORF status, its function being uncertain. V shed 2 bases and J 2 bases; nucleotides not matched to a gene: 11. The CDR3 runs to 17 residues. The CDR3 region is CARSFRVTSGHTYEQYF. The CDR3 DNA follows: TGTGCCAGAAGCTTTCGGGTAACTAGCGGGCACACCTACGAGCAGTACTTC.

V and J are TRBV6-4 and TRBJ1-2; D gene unclear. Between the trimmed V and J ends, which lost 2 bases and 6 bases, there was a span of 10 bases. The CDR3 sequence is 13 residues long. The germline gives CDR1 MRHNA, CDR2 SNTAGT. CDR3 nucleotides: TGTGCCAGCAGTGACGGTGCCGGGAATGGCTACACCTTC. Amino acid sequence: CASSDGAGNGYTF.

This chain links TRBV19 with TRBJ1-2; the D is unclear. This CDR3 is built from 13 residues. Germline V gene data show CDR1 as LNHDA and CDR2 as SQIVND (reference sequence). V lost 4 bases, J lost 4 bases, and 10 bases lay in between. The CDR3 DNA reads as TGTGCCAGTAGTAGCCAAGAGCTCTATGGCTACACCTTC. Translation gives CASSSQELYGYTF.

About this clone itself: Other DNA sequences of this sample code for an identical CDR3. The chain carries TRBV5-1 and TRBJ1-4, with 8 bases that match TRBD1. Germline CDR1 and CDR2: SGHRS and YFSETQ. CDR3 length: 14 residues. J gave up 7 bases and V 0 bases, and 2 bases lay outside the gene matches. The CDR3 reads CASSLGQGSEKLFF. CDR3 nucleotide sequence: TGCGCCAGCAGCTTGGGACAGGGGAGTGAAAAACTGTTTTTT.

This chain uses TRBV12-5 with TRBJ2-2; 10 bases align to TRBD2. Trimming took 3 bases from V and 6 from J; bases not matched to a gene: 10. Per germline, CDR1 LGHNT and CDR2 FRNRAP. CDR3 size: 17 residues. CDR3 region: CASGFSGLARGAGELFF. The CDR3 DNA reads TGTGCTAGTGGTTTTTCGGGACTAGCGAGGGGGGCCGGGGAGCTGTTTTTT.

The table lists this clone with a few counts. This rearrangement joins TRBV27 to TRBJ1-1; D is possibly TRBD1 (6 bases). The germline V and J ends were trimmed by 4 bases and 0 bases, with 9 bases remaining between them. The V gene's germline CDR1 is MNHEY and CDR2 SMNVEV (reference sequence). This CDR3 has 14 amino acids. DNA for the CDR3: TGTGCCAGCAGTTCCGGACAGATGAACACTGAAGCTTTCTTT. This encodes CASSSGQMNTEAFF.

This clone was recorded a few times. Different DNA sequences within this sample yield the same CDR3. The chain uses TRBV9 and TRBJ2-5; 15 nucleotides line up with TRBD2. The ends lost 4 bases at V and 5 bases at J; junction bases unmatched: 6. The CDR3 is 16 amino acids. Germline loops: CDR1 SGDLS, CDR2 YYNGEE. The CDR3 region is CASSPGLAGGPETQYF. The CDR3 coding sequence is TGTGCCAGCAGCCCAGGACTAGCGGGGGGGCCGGAGACCCAGTACTTC.

The rearrangement links TRBV6-1 to TRBJ1-2; no clear D gene. The CDR3 spans 13 residues. V was cut by 6 bases and J by 8 bases, with 16 bases left in between. Germline loops: CDR1 MNHNS, CDR2 SASEGT. CDR3 DNA: TGTGCCAGCAGCTCCCAAGGGAGCGGCGGCTACACCTTC. Its translation: CASSSQGSGGYTF.

The gene calls are TRBV4-2 and TRBJ1-1; D remains ambiguous. Trimming pared 0 bases from V and 5 bases from J, leaving 13 bases between. CDR3 size: 15 residues. Germline CDR1 is LGHNA and CDR2 is YNFKEQ. In DNA, the CDR3 is TGTGCCAGCAGCCAAGATTTGGGCGTAGTGACTGAAGCTTTCTTT. Its protein product is CASSQDLGVVTEAFF.

The chain links TRBV7-3 to TRBJ2-5; TRBD2 is a possible D gene (5 bases). Germline V CDR1 and CDR2: SGHTA, FQGTGA. CDR3 length: 14 amino acids. V lost 5 bases to trimming and J lost 1 base, with 11 bases between them. The CDR3 DNA follows: TGTGCCAGCAGCCCCACCGGACTCCAAGAGACCCAGTACTTC. Its translation: CASSPTGLQETQYF.

This clone has only a few counts. V is TRBV27 and J is TRBJ1-1; 8 nucleotides line up with TRBD1. From germline, CDR1 is MNHEY and CDR2 SMNVEV (reference sequence). Trimming at V came to 5 bases and at J to 5 bases, leaving 10 bases not matched to a gene. The length of the CDR3 is 15 residues. CDR3 DNA sequence: TGTGCCAGCAGTCTTAGACAGGGGCGATGGACTGAAGCTTTCTTT. Protein sequence: CASSLRQGRWTEAFF.

This clone showed up just a few times. This chain joins TRBV10-3 and TRBJ2-1; D gene ambiguous. The ends were cut back, 0 bases at V and 6 bases at J, with 12 bases in the middle. The CDR3 is made up of 15 amino acids. Germline values: CDR1 ENHRY, CDR2 SYGVKD. The CDR3 sequence: CAISESLQSLNEQFF. DNA for the CDR3: TGTGCCATCAGTGAGTCGCTGCAGTCCCTCAATGAGCAGTTCTTC.

The chain couples TRBV19 to TRBJ2-5, with TRBD1 matching 7 bases. V lost 0 bases, J lost 2 bases, and 9 bases stayed unmatched. Germline CDR1 is LNHDA and CDR2 is SQIVND (reference sequence). The CDR3 is made up of 17 amino acids. The CDR3 is CASSIDHGPGGQETQYF. The CDR3, as DNA: TGTGCCAGTAGTATAGATCACGGTCCAGGGGGACAAGAGACCCAGTACTTC.

This clone came up a few times. The gene calls are TRBV9 and TRBJ2-3; TRBD2 matches 15 bases. The junction had 6 bases not matched to a gene; V was cut back by 4 bases and J by 3 bases. The V gene's germline CDR1 is SGDLS and CDR2 YYNGEE. This CDR3 region has 17 residues. CDR3 DNA sequence: TGTGCCAGCAGCCCTCGGACTAGCGGGGGGGGGACAGATACGCAGTATTTT. Amino acids: CASSPRTSGGGTDTQYF. The full variable domain, its missing parts supplied by reference TRBV9 and TRBJ2-3, is DSGVTQTPKHLITATGQRVTLRCSPRSGDLSVYWYQQSLDQGLQFLIQYYNGEERAKGNILERFSAQQFPDLHSELNLSSLELGDSALYFCASSPRTSGGGTDTQYFGPGTRLTVL.

The chain couples TRBV30 to TRBJ2-6, with 7 bases aligning to TRBD1. The germline V gene encodes CDR1 GTSNPN and CDR2 SVGIG (reference sequence). This CDR3 is built from 15 residues. J gave up 2 bases and V 8 bases, and 9 bases lay outside the gene matches. The CDR3 sequence is CALYLGGAGANVLTF. CDR3 sequence (DNA): TGTGCCCTGTACTTAGGGGGCGCTGGGGCCAACGTCCTGACTTTC. Combining the CDR3 with reference TRBV30 and TRBJ2-6 gives the whole variable domain SQTIHQWPATLVQPVGSPLSLECTVEGTSNPNLYWYRQAAGRGLQLLFYSVGIGQISSEVPQNLSASRPQDRQFILSSKKLLLSDSGFYLCALYLGGAGANVLTFGAGSRLTVL.